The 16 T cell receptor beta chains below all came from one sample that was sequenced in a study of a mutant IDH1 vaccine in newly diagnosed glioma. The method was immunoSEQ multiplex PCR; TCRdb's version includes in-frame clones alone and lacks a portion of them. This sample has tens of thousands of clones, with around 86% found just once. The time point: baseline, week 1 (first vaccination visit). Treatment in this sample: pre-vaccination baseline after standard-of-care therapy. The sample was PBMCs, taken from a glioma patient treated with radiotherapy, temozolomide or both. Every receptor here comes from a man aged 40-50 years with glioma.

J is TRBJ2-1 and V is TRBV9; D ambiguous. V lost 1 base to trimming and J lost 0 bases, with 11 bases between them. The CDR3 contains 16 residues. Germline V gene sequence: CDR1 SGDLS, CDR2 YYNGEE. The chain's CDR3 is CASSVSSYNSYNEQFF. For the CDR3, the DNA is TGTGCCAGCAGCGTAAGTTCTTATAACTCCTACAATGAGCAGTTCTTC.

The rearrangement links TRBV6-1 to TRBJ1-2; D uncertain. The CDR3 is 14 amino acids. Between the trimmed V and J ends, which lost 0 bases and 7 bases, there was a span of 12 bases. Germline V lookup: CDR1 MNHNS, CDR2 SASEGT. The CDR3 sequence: CASSEAFKGFGYTF. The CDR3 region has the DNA TGTGCCAGCAGTGAAGCCTTTAAAGGTTTTGGCTACACCTTC.

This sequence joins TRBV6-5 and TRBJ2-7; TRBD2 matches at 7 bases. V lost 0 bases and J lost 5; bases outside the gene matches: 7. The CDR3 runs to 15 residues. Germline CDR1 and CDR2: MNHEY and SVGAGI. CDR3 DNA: TGTGCCAGCAGTTACTCGCGGGGGAGTTTCGACGAGCAGTACTTC. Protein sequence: CASSYSRGSFDEQYF.

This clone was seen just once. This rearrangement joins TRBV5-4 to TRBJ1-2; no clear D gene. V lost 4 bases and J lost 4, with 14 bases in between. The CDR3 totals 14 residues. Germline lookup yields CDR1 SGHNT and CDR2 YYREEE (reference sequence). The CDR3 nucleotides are TGTGCCAGCAGCCCGGCCCAGGTCCTCTATGGCTACACCTTC. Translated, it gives CASSPAQVLYGYTF.

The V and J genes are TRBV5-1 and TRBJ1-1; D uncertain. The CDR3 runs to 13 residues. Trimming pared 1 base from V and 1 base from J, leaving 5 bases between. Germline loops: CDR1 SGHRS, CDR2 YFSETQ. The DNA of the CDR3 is TGCGCCAGCAGCTTGTACGAGAACACTGAAGCTTTCTTT. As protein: CASSLYENTEAFF.

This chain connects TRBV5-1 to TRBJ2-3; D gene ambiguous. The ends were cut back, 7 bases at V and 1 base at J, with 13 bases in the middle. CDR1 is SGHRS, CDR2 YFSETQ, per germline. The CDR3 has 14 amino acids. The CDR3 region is CASSRGSGTDTQYF. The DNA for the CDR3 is TGCGCCAGCTCAAGAGGATCGGGCACAGATACGCAGTATTTT.

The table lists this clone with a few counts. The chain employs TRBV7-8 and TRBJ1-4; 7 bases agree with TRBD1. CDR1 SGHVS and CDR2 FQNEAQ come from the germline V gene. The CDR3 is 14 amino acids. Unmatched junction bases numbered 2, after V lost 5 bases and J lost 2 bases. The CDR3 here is CASSGRGTNEKLFF. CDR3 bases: TGTGCCAGCAGCGGCAGGGGGACTAATGAAAAACTGTTTTTT.

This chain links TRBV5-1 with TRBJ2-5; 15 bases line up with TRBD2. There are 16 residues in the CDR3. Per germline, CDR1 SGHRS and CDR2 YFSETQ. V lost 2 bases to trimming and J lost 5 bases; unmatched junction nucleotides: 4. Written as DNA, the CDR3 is TGCGCCAGCAGCTTAGATGGACTAGCGGGAGGGGAGACCCAGTACTTC. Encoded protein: CASSLDGLAGGETQYF. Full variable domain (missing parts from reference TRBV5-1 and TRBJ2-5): KAGVTQTPRYLIKTRGQQVTLSCSPISGHRSVSWYQQTPGQGLQFLFEYFSETQRNKGNFPGRFSGRQFSNSRSEMNVSTLELGDSALYLCASSLDGLAGGETQYFGPGTRLLVL.

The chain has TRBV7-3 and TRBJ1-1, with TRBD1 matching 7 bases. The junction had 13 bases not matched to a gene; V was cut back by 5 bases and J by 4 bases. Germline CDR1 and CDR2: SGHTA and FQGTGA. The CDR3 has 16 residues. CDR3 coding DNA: TGTGCCAGCAGCGCCTCATCGGGCAGGGGGACCACTGAAGCTTTCTTT. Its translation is CASSASSGRGTTEAFF. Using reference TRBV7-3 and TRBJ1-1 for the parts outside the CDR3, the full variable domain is GAGVSQTPSNKVTEKGKYVELRCDPISGHTALYWYRQSLGQGPEFLIYFQGTGAADDSGLPNDRFFAVRPEGSVSTLKIQRTERGDSAVYLCASSASSGRGTTEAFFGQGTRLTVV.

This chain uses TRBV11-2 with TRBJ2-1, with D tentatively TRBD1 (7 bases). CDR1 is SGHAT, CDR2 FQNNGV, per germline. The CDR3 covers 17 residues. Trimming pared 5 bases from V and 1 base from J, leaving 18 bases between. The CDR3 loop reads CASSQRGAGGSYNEQFF. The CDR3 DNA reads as TGTGCCAGCAGCCAAAGAGGTGCAGGGGGGTCCTACAATGAGCAGTTCTTC.

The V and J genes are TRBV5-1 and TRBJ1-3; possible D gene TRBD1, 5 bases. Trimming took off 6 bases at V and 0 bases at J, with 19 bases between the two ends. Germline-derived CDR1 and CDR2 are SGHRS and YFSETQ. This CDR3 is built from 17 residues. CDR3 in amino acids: CASTTGTTLHSGNTIYF. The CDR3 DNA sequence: TGCGCCAGCACCACCGGGACGACATTACACTCTGGAAACACCATATATTTT.

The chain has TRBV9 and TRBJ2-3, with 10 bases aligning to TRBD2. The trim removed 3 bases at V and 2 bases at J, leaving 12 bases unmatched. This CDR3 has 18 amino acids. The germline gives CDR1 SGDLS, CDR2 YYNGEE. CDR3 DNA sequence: TGTGCCAGCAGCGCCCCCCTCGGACTAGCGGAACTCACAGATACGCAGTATTTT. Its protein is CASSAPLGLAELTDTQYF.

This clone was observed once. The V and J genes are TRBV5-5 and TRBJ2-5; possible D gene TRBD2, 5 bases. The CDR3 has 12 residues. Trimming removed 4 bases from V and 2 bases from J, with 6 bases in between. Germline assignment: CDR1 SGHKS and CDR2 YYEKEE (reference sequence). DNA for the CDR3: TGTGCCAGCAGCCCGGGGCAAGAGACCCAGTACTTC. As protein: CASSPGQETQYF. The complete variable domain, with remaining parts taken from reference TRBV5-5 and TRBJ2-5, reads DAGVTQSPTHLIKTRGQQVTLRCSPISGHKSVSWYQQVLGQGPQFIFQYYEKEERGRGNFPDRFSARQFPNYSSELNVNALLLGDSALYLCASSPGQETQYFGPGTRLLVL.

CDR3 bases: TGCGCCAGCAGCGACAAAGGGACTCCTTGGGGAGATACGCAGTATTTT. Translated, it gives CASSDKGTPWGDTQYF. V and J are TRBV5-1 and TRBJ2-3; D perhaps matches TRBD2 (6 bases). Trimming cost V 4 bases and J 5 bases, with 20 bases left between them. There are 16 residues in the CDR3. CDR1 and CDR2 (germline): SGHRS, YFSETQ.

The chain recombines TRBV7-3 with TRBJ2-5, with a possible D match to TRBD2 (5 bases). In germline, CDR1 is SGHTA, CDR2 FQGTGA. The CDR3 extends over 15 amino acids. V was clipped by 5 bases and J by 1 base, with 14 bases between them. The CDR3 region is CASSPGVSAQETQYF. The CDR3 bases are TGTGCCAGCAGCCCCGGGGTTAGCGCCCAAGAGACCCAGTACTTC.

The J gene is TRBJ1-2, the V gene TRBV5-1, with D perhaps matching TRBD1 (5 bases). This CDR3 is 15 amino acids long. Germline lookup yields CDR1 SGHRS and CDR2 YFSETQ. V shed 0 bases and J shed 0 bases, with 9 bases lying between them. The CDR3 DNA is TGCGCCAGCAGCTTGGCGGACAACTCTAACTATGGCTACACCTTC. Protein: CASSLADNSNYGYTF.